This T cell receptor beta chain was identified in a study of control samples from healthy donors and cancer patients. TCRdb keeps only in-frame clones here, not all; method: immunoSEQ multiplex PCR. The sample lists some 210,000 clones, about 91% occurring once. Germline loops: CDR1 SGDLS, CDR2 YYNGEE. This CDR3 has 14 amino acids. The V end was cut by 2 bases, the J end by 2 bases, with 7 bases between. The clonotype originates from a man aged 25-45 years in good health. What was sequenced was blood. This chain links TRBV9 with TRBJ1-4; D gene ambiguous. The CDR3 is CASSVDGTNEKLFF. The CDR3 DNA reads TGTGCCAGCAGCGTGGACGGTACTAATGAAAAACTGTTTTTT.